One T cell receptor (beta chain) is described in this entry. As yet, its antigen is unknown. This specimen belongs to a study of cytomegalovirus exposure and HLA in healthy donors. Whole-study context: A later analysis reported the approximately 120 validation repertoires used the same platform as the approximately 660 first-cohort repertoires.

General study results and limits: A subsequent analysis found that TCR clusters from the first cohort also tended to co-occur in the 90 to 150 validation repertoires, with about 95% of cluster scores above 0. The study designated 150 to 200 TCR beta chains cytomegalovirus-associated. Under in vitro conditions, three CMV-associated chains were confirmed as specific for CMV antigens.

The table came from immunoSEQ multiplex PCR; TCRdb's copy has only in-frame clones and leaves some out. The table has about 65,000 clones, 94% seen once. Germline assignment: CDR1 MNHEY and CDR2 SMNVEV (reference sequence). V was shortened by 6 bases and J by 7 bases, with 16 bases between the two germline ends. The CDR3 has 14 residues. V usage is TRBV27 and J usage is TRBJ1-5, with no clear D. Sequenced input: PBMCs. This receptor was taken from a man between 18 and 29 years old in good health and CMV-seropositive. CDR3 coding DNA: TGTGCCAGCAGCCGTGGGTCAGGTTACCAGCCCCAGCATTTT. This codes for CASSRGSGYQPQHF.